The next 9 T cell receptor beta chains were all read from a single sample in a study of blood T cell repertoires in COVID-19. Profiling relied on immunoSEQ multiplex PCR, and the TCRdb table lists in-frame clones only, not all of them. The data hold more than 75,000 clones, with around 80% observed a single time. Material: peripheral blood. These receptors originate from a man between 60 and 75 years old with acute or convalescent COVID-19.

J is TRBJ1-2 and V is TRBV2; 8 bases are shared with TRBD1. Germline V CDR1 and CDR2: SNHLY, FYNNEI. V gave up 10 bases and J gave up 9 bases; unmatched junction bases: 7. The CDR3 covers 11 residues. The CDR3 sequence: CATRQGTSYTF. CDR3 sequence (DNA): TGTGCCACCAGACAGGGGACCAGCTACACCTTC.

The gene calls are TRBV9 and TRBJ1-1, with D unresolved. CDR3 length: 14 residues. Trimming removed 0 bases from V and 8 bases from J, with 14 bases in between. Germline CDR1 is SGDLS and CDR2 is YYNGEE. As DNA, the CDR3 is TGTGCCAGCAGCGTAGTAGCTGATACAACCGAAGCTTTCTTT. Protein: CASSVVADTTEAFF.

The chain carries TRBV5-1 and TRBJ1-1; D perhaps matches TRBD1 (5 bases). V was pared by 2 bases and J by 3 bases, with 11 bases between. Per germline, CDR1 SGHRS and CDR2 YFSETQ. There are 14 residues in the CDR3. This CDR3 reads CASSFSKQDTEAFF. The CDR3 DNA reads TGCGCCAGCAGCTTCTCGAAACAGGACACTGAAGCTTTCTTT. Based on the CDR3 plus reference TRBV5-1 and TRBJ1-1, the full variable domain is KAGVTQTPRYLIKTRGQQVTLSCSPISGHRSVSWYQQTPGQGLQFLFEYFSETQRNKGNFPGRFSGRQFSNSRSEMNVSTLELGDSALYLCASSFSKQDTEAFFGQGTRLTVV.

The rearrangement links TRBV24-1 to TRBJ2-6; D may be TRBD2 (5 bases). CDR3 length equals 16 residues. The germline V gene encodes CDR1 KGHDR and CDR2 SFDVKD. The V end was cut by 12 bases, the J end by 1 base, with 18 bases between. Written as DNA, the CDR3 is TGTGCCGCCTACCAGGAGGCGCCGTCTGGGGCCAACGTCCTGACTTTC. Protein product: CAAYQEAPSGANVLTF.

The rearrangement links TRBV28 to TRBJ2-5; TRBD2 might be the D (6 bases). Germline lookup yields CDR1 MDHEN and CDR2 SYDVKM. The CDR3 length is 13 residues. V was clipped by 4 bases and J by 2 bases, with 8 bases between them. CDR3 sequence (DNA): TGTGCCAGCAGTTGGGGGGAACAAGAGACCCAGTACTTC. Translating it yields CASSWGEQETQYF. The full variable domain, completed using reference TRBV28 and TRBJ2-5, is DVKVTQSSRYLVKRTGEKVFLECVQDMDHENMFWYRQDPGLGLRLIYFSYDVKMKEKGDIPEGYSVSREKKERFSLILESASTNQTSMYLCASSWGEQETQYFGPGTRLLVL.

The genes are TRBV19 and TRBJ1-5, with 9 bases that match TRBD1. The length of the CDR3 is 15 residues. Germline loops: CDR1 LNHDA, CDR2 SQIVND (reference sequence). The J segment lost 6 bases and the V segment lost 7 bases, leaving 10 bases of the junction unmatched. The CDR3 is CASKPVTGGRQPQHF. The CDR3 nucleotides are TGTGCCAGTAAACCTGTGACAGGGGGACGTCAGCCCCAGCATTTT.

The chain combines TRBV6-2 or TRBV6-3 with TRBJ2-1; D uncertain. The CDR3 is made up of 13 amino acids. With 6 bases removed from V and 4 bases from J, the gap between germline ends came to 10 bases. Germline assignment: CDR1 MNHEY and CDR2 SVGEGT. The CDR3 DNA is TGTGCCAGCAGCCTCCAGGTTTACAATGAGCAGTTCTTC. It specifies CASSLQVYNEQFF.

The genes are TRBV3-1 (or the pseudogene TRBV3-2) and TRBJ2-7; 7 bases line up with TRBD2. The germline V gene has CDR1 LGHDT and CDR2 YNNKEL (reference sequence). CDR3 length: 15 residues. The V gene end was trimmed by 3 bases and the J gene end by 7 bases; junction bases not matched to a gene: 12. CDR3: CASSQSGPSGFEQYF. The CDR3 nucleotides are TGTGCCAGCAGCCAGTCCGGGCCTAGCGGTTTTGAGCAGTACTTC.

The table lists this clone with a count of one. The genes are TRBV28 and TRBJ1-2; possible D gene TRBD1, 6 bases. Germline V gene data show CDR1 as MDHEN and CDR2 as SYDVKM. Trimming pared 6 bases from V and 5 bases from J, leaving 13 bases between. The CDR3 spans 13 residues. Here the CDR3 reads CASSLGRGYGYTF. Written as DNA, the CDR3 is TGTGCCAGCAGCCTCGGGAGGGGGTATGGCTACACCTTC.